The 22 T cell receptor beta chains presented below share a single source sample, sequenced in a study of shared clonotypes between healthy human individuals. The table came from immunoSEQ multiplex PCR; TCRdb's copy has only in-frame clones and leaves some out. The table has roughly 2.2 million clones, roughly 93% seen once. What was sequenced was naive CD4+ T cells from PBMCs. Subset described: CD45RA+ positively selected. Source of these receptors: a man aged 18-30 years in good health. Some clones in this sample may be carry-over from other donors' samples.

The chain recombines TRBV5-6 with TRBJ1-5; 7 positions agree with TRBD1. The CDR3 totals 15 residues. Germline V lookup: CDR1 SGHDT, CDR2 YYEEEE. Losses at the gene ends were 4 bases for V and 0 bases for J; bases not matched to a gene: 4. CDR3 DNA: TGTGCCAGCAGCCGTACAGGGGATAGCAATCAGCCCCAGCATTTT. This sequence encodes CASSRTGDSNQPQHF.

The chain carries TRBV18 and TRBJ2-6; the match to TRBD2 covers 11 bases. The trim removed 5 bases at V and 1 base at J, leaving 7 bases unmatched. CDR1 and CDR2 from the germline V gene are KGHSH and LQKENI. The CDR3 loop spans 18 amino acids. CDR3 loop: CASSLGLAVTSGANVLTF. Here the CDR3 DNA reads TGTGCCAGCTCATTGGGACTAGCGGTAACGTCTGGGGCCAACGTCCTGACTTTC.

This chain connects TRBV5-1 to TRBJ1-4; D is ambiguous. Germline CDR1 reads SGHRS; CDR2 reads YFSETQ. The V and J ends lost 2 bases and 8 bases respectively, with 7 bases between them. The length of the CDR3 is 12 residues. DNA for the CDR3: TGCGCCAGCAGCTTATCGCGGGAAAAACTGTTTTTT. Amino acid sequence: CASSLSREKLFF.

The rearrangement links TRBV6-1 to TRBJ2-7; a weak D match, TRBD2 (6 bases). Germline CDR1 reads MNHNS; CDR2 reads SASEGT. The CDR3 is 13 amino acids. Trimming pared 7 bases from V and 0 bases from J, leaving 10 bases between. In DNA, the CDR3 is TGTGCCAGCACCAGCGGGCTCTCCTACGAGCAGTACTTC. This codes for CASTSGLSYEQYF.

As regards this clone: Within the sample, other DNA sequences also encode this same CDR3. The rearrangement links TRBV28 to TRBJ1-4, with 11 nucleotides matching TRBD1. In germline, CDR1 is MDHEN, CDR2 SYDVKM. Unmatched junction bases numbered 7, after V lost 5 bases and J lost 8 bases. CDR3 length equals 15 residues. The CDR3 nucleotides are TGTGCCAGCAGTCCACCGGGACAGGGGGGAGAAAAACTGTTTTTT. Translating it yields CASSPPGQGGEKLFF.

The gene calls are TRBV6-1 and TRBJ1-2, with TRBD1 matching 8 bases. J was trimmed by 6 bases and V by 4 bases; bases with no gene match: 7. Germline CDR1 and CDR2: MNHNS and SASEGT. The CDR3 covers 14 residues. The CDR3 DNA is TGTGCCAGCAGTGTGACAGGGGTGGAGAATGGCTACACCTTC. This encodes CASSVTGVENGYTF.

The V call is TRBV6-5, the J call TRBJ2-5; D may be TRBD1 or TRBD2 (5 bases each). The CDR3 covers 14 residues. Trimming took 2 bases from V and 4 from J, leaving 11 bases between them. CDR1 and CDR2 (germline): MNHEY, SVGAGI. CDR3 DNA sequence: TGTGCCAGCAGTTACGGGGGAGTCGCAGAGACCCAGTACTTC. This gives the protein CASSYGGVAETQYF.

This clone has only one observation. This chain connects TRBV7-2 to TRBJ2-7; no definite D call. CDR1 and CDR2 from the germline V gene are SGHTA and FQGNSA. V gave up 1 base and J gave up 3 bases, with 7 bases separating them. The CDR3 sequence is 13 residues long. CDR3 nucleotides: TGTGCCAGCAGCTTAGTTCCCCTCTACGAGCAGTACTTC. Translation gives CASSLVPLYEQYF.

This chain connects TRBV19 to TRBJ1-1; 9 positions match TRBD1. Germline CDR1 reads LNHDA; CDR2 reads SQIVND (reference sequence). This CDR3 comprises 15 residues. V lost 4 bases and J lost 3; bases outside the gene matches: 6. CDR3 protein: CASSRGQGEHTEAFF. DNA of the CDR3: TGTGCCAGTAGTAGGGGACAGGGCGAACACACTGAAGCTTTCTTT.

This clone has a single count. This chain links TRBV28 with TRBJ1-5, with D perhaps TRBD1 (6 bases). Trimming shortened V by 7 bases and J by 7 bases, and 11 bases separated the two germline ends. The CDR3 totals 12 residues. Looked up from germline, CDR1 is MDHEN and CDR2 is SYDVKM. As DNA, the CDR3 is TGTGCCAGCAAGGGGGGGGAACAGCCCCAGCATTTT. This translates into CASKGGEQPQHF.

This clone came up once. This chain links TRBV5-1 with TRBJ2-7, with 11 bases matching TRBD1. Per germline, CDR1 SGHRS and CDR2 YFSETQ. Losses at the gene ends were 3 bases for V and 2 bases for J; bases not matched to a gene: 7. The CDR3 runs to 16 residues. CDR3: CASSSKGQGATYEQYF. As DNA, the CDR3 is TGCGCCAGCAGCTCAAAAGGACAGGGGGCCACCTACGAGCAGTACTTC.

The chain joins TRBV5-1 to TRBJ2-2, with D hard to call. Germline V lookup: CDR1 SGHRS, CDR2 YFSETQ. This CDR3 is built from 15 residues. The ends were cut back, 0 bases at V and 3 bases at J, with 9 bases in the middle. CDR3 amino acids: CASSLALLDTGELFF. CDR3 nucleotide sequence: TGCGCCAGCAGCTTGGCCTTATTAGACACCGGGGAGCTGTTTTTT.

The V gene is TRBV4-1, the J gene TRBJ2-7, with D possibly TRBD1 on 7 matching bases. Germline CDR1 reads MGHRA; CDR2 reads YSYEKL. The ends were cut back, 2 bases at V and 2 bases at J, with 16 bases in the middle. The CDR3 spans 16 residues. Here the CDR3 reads CASSQQRGTAPYEQYF. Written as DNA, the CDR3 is TGCGCCAGCAGCCAACAACGCGGGACAGCTCCCTACGAGCAGTACTTC.

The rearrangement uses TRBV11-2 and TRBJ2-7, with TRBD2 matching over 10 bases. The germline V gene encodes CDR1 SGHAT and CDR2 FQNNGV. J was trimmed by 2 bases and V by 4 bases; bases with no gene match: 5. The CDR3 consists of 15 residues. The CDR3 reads CASSSSGSLTYEQYF. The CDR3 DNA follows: TGTGCCAGCAGCTCTAGCGGGAGCCTAACCTACGAGCAGTACTTC.

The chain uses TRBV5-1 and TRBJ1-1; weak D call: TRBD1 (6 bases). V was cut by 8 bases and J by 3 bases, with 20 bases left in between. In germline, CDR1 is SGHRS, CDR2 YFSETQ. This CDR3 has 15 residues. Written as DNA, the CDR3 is TGCGCCAGTCGTCGGGACACACCCGGGGACACTGAAGCTTTCTTT. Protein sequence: CASRRDTPGDTEAFF.

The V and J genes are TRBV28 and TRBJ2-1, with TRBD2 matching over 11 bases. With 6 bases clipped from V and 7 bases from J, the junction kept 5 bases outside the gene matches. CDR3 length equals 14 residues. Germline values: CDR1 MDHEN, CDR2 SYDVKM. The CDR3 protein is CASRTSGNKNEQFF. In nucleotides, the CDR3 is TGTGCCAGCAGGACTAGCGGGAATAAAAATGAGCAGTTCTTC.

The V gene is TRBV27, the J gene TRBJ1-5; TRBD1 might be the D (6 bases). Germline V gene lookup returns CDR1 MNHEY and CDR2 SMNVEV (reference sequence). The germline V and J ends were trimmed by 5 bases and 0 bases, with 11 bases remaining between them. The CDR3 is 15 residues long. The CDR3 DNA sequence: TGTGCCAGCAGTCAGGGGACCCCTAGCAATCAGCCCCAGCATTTT. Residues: CASSQGTPSNQPQHF.

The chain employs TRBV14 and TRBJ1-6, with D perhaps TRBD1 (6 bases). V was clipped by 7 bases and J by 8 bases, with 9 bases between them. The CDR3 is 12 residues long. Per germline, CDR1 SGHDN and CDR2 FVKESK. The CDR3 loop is CASNRADSPLHF. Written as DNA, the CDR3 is TGTGCCAGCAACAGGGCGGATTCACCCCTCCACTTT.

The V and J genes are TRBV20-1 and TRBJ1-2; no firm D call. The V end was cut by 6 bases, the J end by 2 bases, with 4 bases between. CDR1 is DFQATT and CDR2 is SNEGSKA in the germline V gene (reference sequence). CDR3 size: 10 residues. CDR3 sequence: CSARNYGYTF. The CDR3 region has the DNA TGCAGTGCAAGGAACTATGGCTACACCTTC.

The CDR3 DNA follows: TGCAGCGTTGAAATAGGGGGCGGAATCTATGGCTACACCTTC. This encodes CSVEIGGGIYGYTF. The chain is built from TRBV29-1 and TRBJ1-2, with TRBD1 matching over 7 bases. The germline gives CDR1 SQVTM, CDR2 ANQGSEA. This CDR3 comprises 14 residues. Germline trimming cut 2 bases from V and 4 bases from J; bases unmatched to any gene: 7. Full variable domain (rest looked up from reference TRBV29-1 and TRBJ1-2): SAVISQKPSRDICQRGTSLTIQCQVDSQVTMMFWYRQQPGQSLTLIATANQGSEATYESGFVIDKFPISRPNLTFSTLTVSNMSPEDSSIYLCSVEIGGGIYGYTFGSGTRLTVV.

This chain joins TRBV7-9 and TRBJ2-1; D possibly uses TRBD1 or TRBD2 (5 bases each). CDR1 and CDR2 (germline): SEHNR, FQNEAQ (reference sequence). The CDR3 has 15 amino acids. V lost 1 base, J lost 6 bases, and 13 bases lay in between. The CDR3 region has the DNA TGTGCCAGCAGCTTAGAGGTGGGGACCCTCAATGAGCAGTTCTTC. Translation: CASSLEVGTLNEQFF.

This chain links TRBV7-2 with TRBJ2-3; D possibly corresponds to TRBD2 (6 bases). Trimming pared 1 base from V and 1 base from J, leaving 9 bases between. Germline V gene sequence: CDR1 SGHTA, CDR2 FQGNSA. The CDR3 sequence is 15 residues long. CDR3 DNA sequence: TGTGCCAGCAGCTTAGAGTCTAGCGGCACAGATACGCAGTATTTT. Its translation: CASSLESSGTDTQYF.